A selection of T cell receptor beta chains follows, all from one sample in a study of CD8 T cells in ankylosing spondylitis. One entry per CDR3 protein, called by TCRdb with MiXCR from the 5' RACE reads. The sample lists around 250,000 distinct CDR3 sequences, 15% to 20% seen once, with more than 25% in the top ten. Sequenced material: blood, either unsorted or a sorted T cell fraction (not recorded which). These receptors originate from a male donor with ankylosing spondylitis or in good health (not recorded which). The CDR3 runs from the conserved cysteine through the conserved F or W. A D gene is named only where the DNA matches it firmly. Only some rows state a clone size, as once, few, many or a class for expanded clones.

v_gene: TRBV7-2
len: 15
d_gene: -
j_gene: TRBJ2-5
abundance: -
CDR3aa: CASSFTLRLEETQYF
CDR3nt: TGTGCCAGCAGCTTTACACTTAGACTTGAAGAGACCCAGTACTTC

v_gene: TRBV29-1
len: 15
d_gene: TRBD2
j_gene: TRBJ2-1
abundance: few
CDR3aa: CSVVGGRAGYNEQFF
CDR3nt: TGCAGCGTTGTTGGGGGGAGGGCGGGGTACAATGAGCAGTTCTTC

v_gene: TRBV12-3/TRBV12-4
len: 15
d_gene: TRBD2
j_gene: TRBJ2-1
abundance: -
CDR3aa: CASRGGEREVMEQFF
CDR3nt: TGTGCCAGCAGGGGGGGGGAGCGGGAGGTCATGGAGCAGTTCTTC

v_gene: TRBV27
len: 15
d_gene: -
j_gene: TRBJ2-1
abundance: -
CDR3aa: CASNWGSSSYNEQFF
CDR3nt: TGTGCCAGCAACTGGGGGTCGAGCTCCTACAATGAGCAGTTCTTC

v_gene: TRBV29-1
len: 16
d_gene: TRBD1
j_gene: TRBJ2-7
abundance: few
CDR3aa: CSVEGPGTGVSYEQYF
CDR3nt: TGCAGCGTTGAAGGGCCCGGGACAGGGGTCTCCTACGAGCAGTACTTC

v_gene: TRBV29-1
len: 15
d_gene: TRBD2
j_gene: TRBJ2-1
abundance: medium-sized
CDR3aa: CSVTTLAGPNNEQFF
CDR3nt: TGCAGCGTTACCACGCTAGCGGGACCGAACAATGAGCAGTTCTTC

v_gene: TRBV7-6
len: 15
d_gene: TRBD2
j_gene: TRBJ2-2
abundance: -
CDR3aa: CASSPSGSFPGELFF
CDR3nt: TGTGCCAGCAGCCCTAGCGGGAGTTTCCCCGGGGAGCTGTTTTTT

v_gene: TRBV29-1
len: 15
d_gene: TRBD2
j_gene: TRBJ2-5
abundance: -
CDR3aa: CSVESPSGTQETQYF
CDR3nt: TGCAGCGTTGAGTCTCCTAGCGGAACCCAAGAGACCCAGTACTTC

v_gene: TRBV5-1
len: 16
d_gene: -
j_gene: TRBJ1-6
abundance: few
CDR3aa: CASSLRGLPYNSPLHF
CDR3nt: TGCGCCAGCAGCTTGCGGGGGCTTCCCTATAATTCACCCCTCCACTTT

v_gene: TRBV19
len: 15
d_gene: -
j_gene: TRBJ2-5
abundance: -
CDR3aa: CASSPLVGVQETQYF
CDR3nt: TGTGCCAGTAGCCCCCTGGTGGGCGTTCAAGAGACCCAGTACTTC

v_gene: TRBV11-2
len: 15
d_gene: -
j_gene: TRBJ2-5
abundance: -
CDR3aa: CASSFGPINQETQYF
CDR3nt: TGTGCCAGCAGCTTTGGACCGATAAACCAAGAGACCCAGTACTTC

v_gene: TRBV5-1
len: 15
d_gene: -
j_gene: TRBJ2-7
abundance: many
CDR3aa: CASSLEGNPGYEQYF
CDR3nt: TGCGCCAGCAGCTTGGAAGGGAATCCTGGGTACGAGCAGTACTTC

v_gene: TRBV25-1
len: 12
d_gene: -
j_gene: TRBJ2-1
abundance: many
CDR3aa: CASSDRSDEQFF
CDR3nt: TGTGCCAGCAGTGACCGGTCCGATGAGCAGTTCTTC

v_gene: TRBV6-2/TRBV6-3
len: 17
d_gene: -
j_gene: TRBJ1-1
abundance: few
CDR3aa: CASSLQWQGNLNTEAFF
CDR3nt: TGTGCCAGCAGCCTTCAATGGCAGGGTAATCTGAACACTGAAGCTTTCTTT

v_gene: TRBV29-1
len: 13
d_gene: -
j_gene: TRBJ2-2
abundance: few
CDR3aa: CSVGTPNTGELFF
CDR3nt: TGCAGCGTGGGGACACCGAACACCGGGGAGCTGTTTTTT

v_gene: TRBV6-2/TRBV6-3
len: 21
d_gene: TRBD2
j_gene: TRBJ2-3
abundance: -
CDR3aa: CASSMPGGRLAGVASTDTQYF
CDR3nt: TGTGCCAGCAGTATGCCGGGGGGTCGGCTAGCGGGAGTCGCTAGCACAGATACGCAGTATTTT

v_gene: TRBV29-1
len: 12
d_gene: -
j_gene: TRBJ2-1
abundance: many
CDR3aa: CSAPGSYNEQFF
CDR3nt: TGCAGCGCCCCGGGGTCTTACAATGAGCAGTTCTTC

v_gene: TRBV20-1
len: 13
d_gene: -
j_gene: TRBJ2-7
abundance: -
CDR3aa: CSAAGRMSYEQYF
CDR3nt: TGCAGTGCTGCGGGGCGAATGTCCTACGAGCAGTACTTC

v_gene: TRBV29-1
len: 16
d_gene: TRBD2
j_gene: TRBJ2-2
abundance: -
CDR3aa: CSVEGLAGGKIGELFF
CDR3nt: TGCAGCGTAGAAGGACTAGCGGGAGGAAAGATCGGGGAGCTGTTTTTT

v_gene: TRBV27
len: 13
d_gene: -
j_gene: TRBJ1-4
abundance: -
CDR3aa: CASSRDAYEKLFF
CDR3nt: TGTGCCAGCAGTAGAGACGCGTACGAAAAACTGTTTTTT

v_gene: TRBV5-1
len: 15
d_gene: TRBD2
j_gene: TRBJ2-3
abundance: -
CDR3aa: CASSFELAGTDTQYF
CDR3nt: TGCGCCAGCAGCTTTGAACTAGCGGGAACAGATACGCAGTATTTT

v_gene: TRBV7-3
len: 15
d_gene: -
j_gene: TRBJ2-1
abundance: -
CDR3aa: CASSFMGRDYNEQFF
CDR3nt: TGTGCCAGCAGTTTTATGGGGCGGGATTACAATGAGCAGTTCTTC

v_gene: TRBV29-1
len: 16
d_gene: TRBD1
j_gene: TRBJ2-1
abundance: few
CDR3aa: CSVEGGTVNFYNEQFF
CDR3nt: TGCAGCGTTGAAGGTGGGACAGTCAATTTCTACAATGAGCAGTTCTTC

v_gene: TRBV2
len: 15
d_gene: -
j_gene: TRBJ2-7
abundance: few
CDR3aa: CASSEAPGQTYEQYF
CDR3nt: TGTGCCAGCAGTGAAGCGCCGGGACAAACCTACGAGCAGTACTTC

v_gene: TRBV4-1
len: 15
d_gene: TRBD1
j_gene: TRBJ1-5
abundance: -
CDR3aa: CASSGGRGLNQPQHF
CDR3nt: TGCGCCAGCAGTGGGGGGAGGGGGCTTAATCAGCCCCAGCATTTT

v_gene: TRBV5-1
len: 17
d_gene: TRBD2
j_gene: TRBJ2-3
abundance: many
CDR3aa: CASSRGGRGLVADTQYF
CDR3nt: TGCGCCAGCAGCCGAGGGGGAAGGGGACTAGTCGCAGATACGCAGTATTTT

v_gene: TRBV29-1
len: 15
d_gene: TRBD1
j_gene: TRBJ2-7
abundance: -
CDR3aa: CSVELWTGLGNEQYF
CDR3nt: TGCAGCGTTGAGCTTTGGACAGGGCTAGGTAACGAGCAGTACTTC

v_gene: TRBV5-1
len: 14
d_gene: TRBD1
j_gene: TRBJ2-5
abundance: many
CDR3aa: CASRPDRVQETQYF
CDR3nt: TGCGCCAGCAGGCCGGACAGGGTTCAAGAGACCCAGTACTTC

v_gene: TRBV4-2
len: 15
d_gene: -
j_gene: TRBJ1-1
abundance: few
CDR3aa: CASSSEDRMYTEAFF
CDR3nt: TGTGCCAGCAGCTCAGAGGACCGCATGTACACTGAAGCTTTCTTT

v_gene: TRBV5-4
len: 15
d_gene: -
j_gene: TRBJ2-7
abundance: -
CDR3aa: CASSTEHRSIYEQYF
CDR3nt: TGTGCCAGCAGCACGGAACACAGGAGCATCTACGAGCAGTACTTC

v_gene: TRBV7-8
len: 13
d_gene: TRBD2
j_gene: TRBJ2-5
abundance: many
CDR3aa: CASSLNGGETQYF
CDR3nt: TGTGCCAGCAGCTTAAACGGGGGGGAGACCCAGTACTTC

v_gene: TRBV20-1
len: 13
d_gene: -
j_gene: TRBJ2-7
abundance: few
CDR3aa: CSARFQGSYEQYF
CDR3nt: TGCAGTGCTAGATTTCAGGGTTCCTACGAGCAGTACTTC

v_gene: TRBV29-1
len: 14
d_gene: -
j_gene: TRBJ2-4
abundance: many
CDR3aa: CSDKGVFAKNIQYF
CDR3nt: TGCAGCGACAAAGGGGTTTTTGCCAAAAACATTCAGTACTTC

v_gene: TRBV3-1
len: 15
d_gene: TRBD1
j_gene: TRBJ2-7
abundance: once
CDR3aa: CASSQDGDRDNEQYF
CDR3nt: TGTGCCAGCAGCCAAGATGGGGACAGGGACAACGAGCAGTACTTC

v_gene: TRBV7-2
len: 14
d_gene: -
j_gene: TRBJ2-1
abundance: -
CDR3aa: CASSLVSPGDEQFF
CDR3nt: TGTGCCAGCAGCTTAGTGTCCCCTGGTGATGAGCAGTTCTTC

v_gene: TRBV6-4
len: 15
d_gene: TRBD1
j_gene: TRBJ1-6
abundance: -
CDR3aa: CASSLSGQGLSPLHF
CDR3nt: TGTGCCAGCAGCCTTTCGGGACAGGGGCTCTCACCCCTCCACTTT

v_gene: TRBV12-3/TRBV12-4
len: 11
d_gene: -
j_gene: TRBJ1-3
abundance: few
CDR3aa: CASRAGNTIYF
CDR3nt: TGTGCCAGCAGGGCTGGAAACACCATATATTTT

v_gene: TRBV27
len: 13
d_gene: -
j_gene: TRBJ1-2
abundance: few
CDR3aa: CASSFGSSYGYTF
CDR3nt: TGTGCCAGCAGTTTCGGGTCATCTTATGGCTACACCTTC

v_gene: TRBV9
len: 13
d_gene: -
j_gene: TRBJ2-3
abundance: few
CDR3aa: CASSPRVADTQYF
CDR3nt: TGTGCCAGCAGCCCTCGGGTCGCAGATACGCAGTATTTT

v_gene: TRBV4-3
len: 16
d_gene: -
j_gene: TRBJ2-1
abundance: -
CDR3aa: CASSQIVREGYNEQFF
CDR3nt: TGCGCCAGCAGCCAAATCGTCAGGGAAGGCTACAATGAGCAGTTCTTC

v_gene: TRBV12-3/TRBV12-4
len: 15
d_gene: TRBD1
j_gene: TRBJ1-3
abundance: -
CDR3aa: CASSVTGGRGNTIYF
CDR3nt: TGTGCCAGCAGTGTGACAGGGGGAAGAGGAAACACCATATATTTT

v_gene: TRBV4-3
len: 15
d_gene: TRBD2
j_gene: TRBJ2-2
abundance: few
CDR3aa: CASSHPTSGTGELFF
CDR3nt: TGCGCCAGCAGCCACCCGACTAGCGGGACTGGGGAGCTGTTTTTT

v_gene: TRBV9
len: 14
d_gene: -
j_gene: TRBJ2-4
abundance: -
CDR3aa: CASSVEGQQNIQYF
CDR3nt: TGTGCCAGCAGCGTAGAGGGTCAGCAAAACATTCAGTACTTC

v_gene: TRBV7-9
len: 16
d_gene: TRBD2
j_gene: TRBJ2-3
abundance: few
CDR3aa: CASSLGSSGSIDTQYF
CDR3nt: TGTGCCAGCAGCCTCGGGTCTAGCGGGAGTATAGATACGCAGTATTTT

v_gene: TRBV29-1
len: 15
d_gene: TRBD1
j_gene: TRBJ2-5
abundance: -
CDR3aa: CSVELQGFSQETQYF
CDR3nt: TGCAGCGTTGAGTTACAGGGGTTCTCCCAAGAGACCCAGTACTTC

v_gene: TRBV27
len: 15
d_gene: -
j_gene: TRBJ1-3
abundance: -
CDR3aa: CASSPDISSGNTIYF
CDR3nt: TGTGCCAGCAGCCCGGACATTAGCTCTGGAAACACCATATATTTT

v_gene: TRBV4-1
len: 18
d_gene: TRBD2
j_gene: TRBJ2-3
abundance: -
CDR3aa: CASSQDAGGGTSTDTQYF
CDR3nt: TGCGCCAGCAGCCAAGATGCGGGAGGGGGTACTAGCACAGATACGCAGTATTTT

v_gene: TRBV29-1
len: 14
d_gene: TRBD2
j_gene: TRBJ2-5
abundance: many
CDR3aa: CSVVGLAGLGTQYF
CDR3nt: TGCAGCGTTGTGGGACTAGCGGGACTAGGGACCCAGTACTTC

v_gene: TRBV4-2
len: 14
d_gene: -
j_gene: TRBJ2-7
abundance: -
CDR3aa: CASSQDLESYEQYF
CDR3nt: TGTGCCAGCAGCCAAGATTTGGAGTCCTACGAGCAGTACTTC

v_gene: TRBV12-3/TRBV12-4
len: 14
d_gene: TRBD2
j_gene: TRBJ2-7
abundance: few
CDR3aa: CASSRDYNSYEQYF
CDR3nt: TGTGCCAGCAGTCGGGACTATAACTCCTACGAGCAGTACTTC

v_gene: TRBV27
len: 11
d_gene: -
j_gene: TRBJ1-2
abundance: -
CDR3aa: CASRGSDGYTF
CDR3nt: TGTGCCAGCCGCGGGTCGGATGGCTACACCTTC

v_gene: TRBV4-1
len: 15
d_gene: TRBD1
j_gene: TRBJ2-3
abundance: -
CDR3aa: CASSHRDRATDTQYF
CDR3nt: TGCGCCAGCAGCCACAGGGACAGGGCGACGGATACGCAGTATTTT

v_gene: TRBV6-5
len: 12
d_gene: TRBD1
j_gene: TRBJ2-4
abundance: few
CDR3aa: CASSNPGQGQDF
CDR3nt: TGTGCCAGCAGTAACCCGGGACAGGGGCAGGACTTC

v_gene: TRBV29-1
len: 14
d_gene: TRBD1
j_gene: TRBJ2-1
abundance: few
CDR3aa: CSVEGQGASNEQFF
CDR3nt: TGCAGCGTGGAGGGACAGGGGGCGTCCAATGAGCAGTTCTTC

v_gene: TRBV5-1
len: 13
d_gene: -
j_gene: TRBJ2-5
abundance: once
CDR3aa: CASSFSLGETQYF
CDR3nt: TGCGCCAGCAGCTTTTCCCTCGGGGAGACCCAGTACTTC

v_gene: TRBV5-6
len: 15
d_gene: -
j_gene: TRBJ2-1
abundance: -
CDR3aa: CASSLRASSYNEQFF
CDR3nt: TGTGCCAGCAGCTTGCGGGCTAGCTCCTACAATGAGCAGTTCTTC